This T cell receptor beta chain was found in a study of PD-L1 blockade in urothelial cancer. Study summary: Patients initiated atezolizumab at some point between 2013 and 2015 at 1,200 mg intravenously every 3 weeks.

The junction had 11 bases not matched to a gene; V was cut back by 8 bases and J by 5 bases. The germline V gene has CDR1 MDHEN and CDR2 SYDVKM. The CDR3 loop spans 15 amino acids. Time point reported: pretreatment peripheral blood. Disease in patients was locally advanced or metastatic urothelial carcinoma. Each patient gave between 1 and 8 samples, pretreatment and on-treatment. Measured with immunoSEQ multiplex PCR; TCRdb has only the in-frame clones, and not every one. The sample lists about 49,000 clones; approximately 85% were seen once. On this clone itself: Its target is unknown.

Study-level points and caveats: Durable-benefit patients expanded tumor-associated blood clones more at 3 weeks.

The material was PBMCs, obtained around atezolizumab (anti-PD-L1) treatment. The receptor's source is a man aged 70 or older with urothelial cancer. The chain has TRBV28 and TRBJ2-7, with 11 bases aligning to TRBD1. CDR3 DNA sequence: TGTGCCAGCTCCCCTCGGGGACAGGGGGGAAACGAGCAGTACTTC. Encoded protein: CASSPRGQGGNEQYF. Based on the CDR3 plus reference TRBV28 and TRBJ2-7, the full variable domain is DVKVTQSSRYLVKRTGEKVFLECVQDMDHENMFWYRQDPGLGLRLIYFSYDVKMKEKGDIPEGYSVSREKKERFSLILESASTNQTSMYLCASSPRGQGGNEQYFGPGTRLTVT.